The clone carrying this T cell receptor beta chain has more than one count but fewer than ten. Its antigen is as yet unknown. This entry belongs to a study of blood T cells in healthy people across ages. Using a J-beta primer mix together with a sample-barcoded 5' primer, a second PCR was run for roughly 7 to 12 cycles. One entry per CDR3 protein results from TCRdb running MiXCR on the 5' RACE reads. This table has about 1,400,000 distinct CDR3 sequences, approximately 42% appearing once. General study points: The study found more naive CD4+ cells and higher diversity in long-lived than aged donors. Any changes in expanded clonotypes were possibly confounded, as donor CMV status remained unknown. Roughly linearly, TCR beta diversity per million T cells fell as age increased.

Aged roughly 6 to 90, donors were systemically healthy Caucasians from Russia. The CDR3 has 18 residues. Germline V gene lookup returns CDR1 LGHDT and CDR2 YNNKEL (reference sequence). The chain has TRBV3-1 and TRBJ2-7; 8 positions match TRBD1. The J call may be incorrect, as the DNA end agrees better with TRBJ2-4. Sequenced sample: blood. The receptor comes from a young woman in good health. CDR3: CASSQDHGQGRGKNIQYF. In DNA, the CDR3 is TGTGCCAGCAGCCAAGATCACGGACAGGGTCGGGGCAAAAACATTCAGTACTTC.